One sample yielded the 9 T cell receptor beta chains listed below, sequenced in a study of beta chain features in type 1 diabetes. General study points: Shorter TCRB CDR3s, moderately but significantly so, marked every one of the four CD4+ subsets in Type 1 diabetes patients.

These receptors' targets are unknown. Sequenced material consisted of expressed TCRB transcripts (all of the isolated RNA was reverse transcribed). Repertoires were generated with immunoSEQ multiplex PCR, while TCRdb's copy carries only in-frame clones and drops some. The data contain approximately 27,000 clones, approximately 53% of them singletons. The sample taken for sequencing was stem cell memory CD4+ T cells from blood. The source is a man between 25 and 39 years old with type 1 diabetes.

This clone was counted only a few times. The chain links TRBV11-2 to TRBJ1-1, with D tentatively TRBD1 (5 bases). The germline V gene has CDR1 SGHAT and CDR2 FQNNGV. V lost 6 bases, J lost 5 bases, and 16 bases lay in between. The CDR3 has 14 amino acids. In DNA form, the CDR3 reads TGTGCCAGCAGTCCCAACAGGTTCGAAACTGAAGCTTTCTTT. This sequence encodes CASSPNRFETEAFF.

This clone came up once. The J gene is TRBJ2-1, the V gene TRBV7-2, with D tentatively TRBD2 (6 bases). The germline V gene has CDR1 SGHTA and CDR2 FQGNSA. The CDR3 covers 14 residues. Trimming took off 0 bases at V and 9 bases at J, with 12 bases between the two ends. In DNA, the CDR3 is TGTGCCAGCAGCTTAGCGGGGCTAGCGAGTGAGCAGTTCTTC. This translates into CASSLAGLASEQFF.

This chain uses TRBV18 with TRBJ1-1; possibly TRBD1 for D (5 bases). The V end lost 3 bases, the J end lost 11 bases, and 13 bases lay between the germline ends. This CDR3 is 12 amino acids long. CDR1 is KGHSH, CDR2 LQKENI, per germline. The CDR3 is CASSPSTGRAFF. CDR3 coding DNA: TGTGCCAGCTCACCGAGTACAGGCAGGGCTTTCTTT.

This clone was seen only a few times. This chain connects TRBV5-1 to TRBJ1-5, with D hard to call. The CDR3 length is 14 residues. Germline V gene lookup returns CDR1 SGHRS and CDR2 YFSETQ. V lost 0 bases, J lost 7 bases, and 11 bases lay in between. CDR3 loop: CASSLEPFGQPQHF. Written as DNA, the CDR3 is TGCGCCAGCAGCTTGGAACCATTCGGGCAGCCCCAGCATTTT.

The J gene is TRBJ2-7, the V gene TRBV10-2; 13 nucleotides match TRBD2. The CDR3 has 15 residues. Unmatched junction bases numbered 8, after V lost 6 bases and J lost 6 bases. Germline-derived CDR1 and CDR2 are WSHSY and SAAADI. CDR3 loop: CASSGGLAGVREQYF. CDR3 in DNA: TGCGCCAGCAGCGGTGGACTAGCGGGAGTTCGCGAGCAGTACTTC.

This rearrangement joins TRBV2 to TRBJ2-3; no firm D call. Germline values: CDR1 SNHLY, CDR2 FYNNEI. This CDR3 is 14 amino acids long. V was cut by 4 bases and J by 0 bases, with 8 bases left in between. This chain's CDR3 is CASSATFSTDTQYF. DNA for the CDR3: TGTGCCAGCAGTGCGACTTTTAGCACAGATACGCAGTATTTT.

V and J are TRBV6-5 and TRBJ1-1, with 7 bases fitting TRBD1. After removal of 6 bases from V and 5 bases from J, the junction contained 9 bases not matched to a gene. The CDR3 runs to 14 residues. Germline V gives CDR1 MNHEY, CDR2 SVGAGI. CDR3 DNA sequence: TGTGCCAGCAGACTTACAGGGGCTTGGACTGAAGCTTTCTTT. Translation: CASRLTGAWTEAFF.

This chain uses TRBV9 with TRBJ1-1; D is possibly TRBD1 (5 bases). Germline V gene sequence: CDR1 SGDLS, CDR2 YYNGEE. The CDR3 runs to 17 residues. V gave up 0 bases and J gave up 1 base, with 16 bases separating them. The CDR3 DNA follows: TGTGCCAGCAGCGTAGGTGGTACGGGGGAACGGAACACTGAAGCTTTCTTT. Translation: CASSVGGTGERNTEAFF.

This sequence joins TRBV7-9 and TRBJ2-5, with D perhaps TRBD2 (5 bases). Germline loops: CDR1 SEHNR, CDR2 FQNEAQ (reference sequence). The V end lost 5 bases, the J end lost 2 bases, and 12 bases lay between the germline ends. This CDR3 has 14 amino acids. The CDR3 nucleotides read TGTGCCAGCAGCCATAGAGGGCAGCAAGAGACCCAGTACTTC. Amino acid sequence: CASSHRGQQETQYF.